Listed below are T cell receptor beta chains from one sample, sequenced in a study of beta chain features in type 1 diabetes. Sequencing was performed with immunoSEQ multiplex PCR; in TCRdb, only in-frame clones are kept and a portion is missing. This sample has approximately 160,000 clones, with 7.5% to 10% found just once. The sequencing input was central memory CD4+ T cells from blood. Receptor source: a man younger than 35 in good health. Both conserved end residues are part of each CDR3. Each record gives: J gene, D gene, V gene, clone size, CDR3 protein, CDR3 DNA. The D gene is left open where the match is weak. The size of a clone is reported for some rows only, either as once, few or many, or as a class for expanded clones.

TRBJ2-3	-	TRBV19	many	CASSTMEYTQYF	TGTGCCAGTAGTACTATGGAGTATACGCAGTATTTT
TRBJ1-5	-	TRBV7-9	-	CASSLAGGRMNQPQHF	TGTGCCAGCAGCTTAGCGGGGGGAAGAATGAATCAGCCCCAGCATTTT
TRBJ2-7	-	TRBV6-5	few	CASSYSAGTNEQYF	TGTGCCAGCAGTTACTCGGCAGGGACAAACGAGCAGTACTTC
TRBJ2-5	TRBD2	TRBV7-2	-	CASSLAGLAEETQYF	TGTGCCAGCAGCCTAGCTGGACTAGCCGAAGAGACCCAGTACTTC
TRBJ2-2	-	TRBV5-1	-	CASSFRRSNTGELFF	TGCGCCAGCAGCTTCCGCAGATCGAACACCGGGGAGCTGTTTTTT
TRBJ1-6	TRBD1	TRBV2	few	CASSPGQGNSPLHF	TGTGCCAGCAGCCCGGGACAGGGGAATTCACCCCTCCACTTT
TRBJ2-7	-	TRBV7-9	-	CASSLYPEYEQYF	TGTGCCAGCAGCTTATATCCAGAATACGAGCAGTACTTC
TRBJ2-5	-	TRBV27	few	CASSLSWGQQETQYF	TGTGCCAGCAGTTTATCGTGGGGACAACAAGAGACCCAGTACTTC
TRBJ2-5	TRBD2	TRBV7-2	many	CASPGLAEETQYF	TGTGCCAGCCCGGGACTAGCAGAGGAGACCCAGTACTTC
TRBJ2-1	TRBD1	TRBV5-1	many	CASSLSPGQTNNEQFF	TGCGCCAGCAGCCTATCGCCGGGACAGACCAACAATGAGCAGTTCTTC
TRBJ2-3	TRBD2	TRBV7-9	-	CASSLGGGADTQYF	TGTGCCAGCAGCTTGGGCGGGGGAGCAGATACGCAGTATTTT
TRBJ1-1	TRBD1	TRBV6-1	-	CASSSRTGVNTEAFF	TGTGCCAGCAGTTCCCGGACAGGGGTGAACACTGAAGCTTTCTTT
TRBJ2-5	TRBD1	TRBV7-6	few	CASSLAPDRPETQYF	TGTGCCAGCAGCTTAGCCCCGGACAGGCCAGAGACCCAGTACTTC
TRBJ1-1	-	TRBV4-1	many	CASSQDRDTEAFF	TGCGCCAGCAGCCAAGACAGGGACACTGAAGCTTTCTTT
TRBJ2-1	-	TRBV6-5	-	CASSQSANEQLF	TGTGCCAGCAGCCAAAGCGCCAATGAGCAGCTCTTC
TRBJ2-3	TRBD1	TRBV7-3	few	CASSLFGTGGGDTQYF	TGTGCCAGCAGCTTATTCGGGACAGGAGGAGGAGATACGCAGTATTTT
TRBJ1-1	-	TRBV7-8	few	CASSLDFWNTEAFF	TGTGCCAGCAGCTTAGACTTCTGGAACACTGAAGCTTTCTTT
TRBJ1-4	-	TRBV15	-	CATSRDRVGEKLFF	TGTGCCACCAGCAGAGACAGGGTAGGAGAAAAACTGTTTTTT
TRBJ2-7	-	TRBV6-5	-	CASSYSWDKDYEQYF	TGTGCCAGCAGTTACTCGTGGGACAAGGACTACGAGCAGTACTTC
TRBJ1-2	-	TRBV27	-	CASSSHRRIYGYTF	TGTGCCAGCAGTTCCCACAGGAGAATCTATGGCTACACCTTC
TRBJ1-2	-	TRBV15	-	CATSRDHQDSGYTF	TGTGCCACCAGCAGAGACCACCAGGATTCAGGCTACACCTTC
TRBJ1-2	-	TRBV19	-	CASHSQEHGYTF	TGTGCCAGCCACTCACAGGAACATGGCTACACCTTC
TRBJ1-3	-	TRBV9	few	CASSSGNSGNTIYF	TGTGCCAGCAGCAGCGGGAACTCTGGAAACACCATATATTTT
TRBJ1-1	-	TRBV5-1	many	CASSLRQGMNTEAFF	TGCGCCAGCAGCTTACGCCAGGGGATGAACACTGAAGCTTTCTTT
TRBJ1-2	TRBD1	TRBV30	few	CAWRRDRPYGYTF	TGTGCCTGGAGGAGGGACAGGCCCTATGGCTACACCTTC
TRBJ2-1	TRBD2	TRBV5-1	many	CASSLPAGGPGEQFF	TGCGCCAGCAGCTTACCAGCGGGAGGGCCTGGCGAGCAGTTCTTC
TRBJ2-5	-	TRBV7-8	many	CASSLTRGTQYF	TGTGCCAGCAGCCTTACGCGAGGGACCCAGTACTTC
TRBJ2-7	-	TRBV6-5	few	CASTIPDSRYEQYF	TGTGCCAGCACCATACCGGACAGCCGCTACGAGCAGTACTTC
TRBJ2-5	TRBD2	TRBV19	few	CASSVQREGGETQYF	TGTGCCAGTAGTGTCCAGCGGGAGGGCGGAGAGACCCAGTACTTC
TRBJ1-1	-	TRBV30	few	CAWSVFNRQNTEAFF	TGTGCCTGGAGTGTTTTCAACAGGCAAAACACTGAAGCTTTCTTT
TRBJ2-7	TRBD2	TRBV7-9	few	CASSPQSSGLVRHEQYF	TGTGCCAGCAGCCCTCAATCGAGTGGACTAGTACGCCACGAGCAGTACTTC
TRBJ1-4	-	TRBV28	few	CASSWSGSNEKLFF	TGTGCCAGCAGTTGGTCGGGGTCTAATGAAAAACTGTTTTTT
TRBJ2-1	TRBD2	TRBV5-1	few	CASSLATSGGQNEQFF	TGCGCCAGCAGCTTGGCCACCAGCGGGGGACAAAATGAGCAGTTCTTC
TRBJ2-7	-	TRBV30	-	CAWSVLRLMYF	TGTGCCTGGAGTGTACTCCGCCTCATGTACTTC
TRBJ2-5	TRBD2	TRBV9	few	CASSVGASGGAETQYF	TGTGCCAGCAGCGTAGGGGCTAGCGGGGGGGCAGAGACCCAGTACTTC
TRBJ2-2	-	TRBV18	few	CASSPQEYPANTGELFF	TGTGCCAGCTCACCACAAGAGTATCCTGCGAACACCGGGGAGCTGTTTTTT
TRBJ1-1	-	TRBV20-1	few	CSAASHTEAFF	TGCAGCGCGGCCAGCCACACTGAAGCTTTCTTT
TRBJ2-5	-	TRBV11-2	-	CASSSNLGTLQETQYF	TGTGCCAGCAGCTCAAATCTCGGGACACTGCAAGAGACCCAGTACTTC
TRBJ2-7	TRBD1	TRBV29-1	many	CSGRQSRQGEQYF	TGCAGCGGTCGACAGTCTCGACAGGGCGAGCAGTACTTC
TRBJ1-2	-	TRBV18	-	CASSPGASRASGYTF	TGTGCCAGCTCACCCGGAGCGAGCAGGGCGAGCGGCTACACCTTC
TRBJ1-5	TRBD1	TRBV19	many	CASNLGQGRNQPQHF	TGTGCCAGTAACCTGGGACAGGGACGCAATCAGCCCCAGCATTTT
TRBJ2-1	-	TRBV7-9	few	CASSSWGLNTRQFF	TGTGCCAGCAGCTCCTGGGGACTTAACACCAGGCAGTTCTTC
TRBJ2-5	TRBD1	TRBV5-1	-	CASSSGQGDQETQYF	TGCGCCAGCAGCTCTGGACAGGGTGACCAAGAGACCCAGTACTTC
TRBJ1-2	-	TRBV2	-	CASSEALGYTF	TGTGCCAGCAGTGAAGCCCTTGGCTACACCTTC
TRBJ1-5	-	TRBV7-2	few	CASSLGENQPQHF	TGTGCCAGCAGCTTAGGGGAGAATCAGCCCCAGCATTTT
TRBJ1-1	-	TRBV30	few	CAWSGRPPANTEAFF	TGTGCCTGGAGTGGCAGGCCCCCGGCGAACACTGAAGCTTTCTTT